These 23 T cell receptor beta chains were sequenced from one sample in a study of blood T cell repertoires in COVID-19. Method: immunoSEQ multiplex PCR; TCRdb's copy keeps in-frame clones and lacks some. Counted here are 75,000 to 90,000 clones, around four fifths occurring once; the ten biggest clones make up just over 35%. The sequencing input was peripheral blood. These receptors were taken from a man in his fifties or sixties with COVID-19, enrolled during active disease.

This chain connects TRBV9 to TRBJ1-3; D ambiguous. Trimming took 0 bases from V and 3 from J, leaving 13 bases between them. Looked up from germline, CDR1 is SGDLS and CDR2 is YYNGEE. CDR3 length equals 16 residues. CDR3 residues: CASSVGAGISGNTIYF. In DNA, the CDR3 is TGTGCCAGCAGCGTAGGGGCGGGGATCAGTGGAAACACCATATATTTT.

This chain links TRBV5-1 with TRBJ2-1, with a weak D call TRBD1 (6 bases). This CDR3 contains 15 residues. Trimming took off 5 bases at V and 2 bases at J, with 14 bases between the two ends. Germline loops: CDR1 SGHRS, CDR2 YFSETQ. The CDR3 bases are TGCGCCAGCAGTTCACAGGGCGGGCCCTACAATGAGCAGTTCTTC. As protein: CASSSQGGPYNEQFF. Together with reference TRBV5-1 and TRBJ2-1, the CDR3 gives the full variable domain: KAGVTQTPRYLIKTRGQQVTLSCSPISGHRSVSWYQQTPGQGLQFLFEYFSETQRNKGNFPGRFSGRQFSNSRSEMNVSTLELGDSALYLCASSSQGGPYNEQFFGPGTRLTVL.

The gene calls are TRBV2 and TRBJ2-5, with TRBD2 as a possible D gene (6 bases). Per the germline V gene, CDR1 is SNHLY and CDR2 is FYNNEI. CDR3 length: 14 residues. Deletions cut 6 bases from V and 1 base from J, with 12 bases between. This CDR3 reads CASRSGTGQETQYF. CDR3 sequence (DNA): TGTGCCAGCAGATCGGGGACTGGCCAAGAGACCCAGTACTTC.

This clone has just a few counts. The chain has TRBV7-9 and TRBJ2-6, with D possibly being TRBD1 (6 bases). Trimming took 2 bases from V and 0 from J, leaving 8 bases between them. There are 16 residues in the CDR3. Germline V gives CDR1 SEHNR, CDR2 FQNEAQ (reference sequence). DNA of the CDR3: TGTGCCAGCAGCTTATTCAGGGGCTCTGGGGCCAACGTCCTGACTTTC. Its protein product is CASSLFRGSGANVLTF.

The chain links TRBV14 to TRBJ1-1, with D maybe TRBD1 (5 bases). Per the germline V gene, CDR1 is SGHDN and CDR2 is FVKESK. V lost 0 bases to trimming and J lost 6 bases, with 8 bases between them. The CDR3 is 13 residues long. CDR3 nucleotides: TGTGCCAGCAGCCAAGATCGGGGGGCTGAAGCTTTCTTT. Its protein is CASSQDRGAEAFF.

The chain employs TRBV27 and TRBJ1-2; a possible D gene is TRBD1 (5 bases). The V gene's germline CDR1 is MNHEY and CDR2 SMNVEV (reference sequence). This CDR3 spans 14 amino acids. V lost 2 bases and J 2 bases, leaving 9 bases between the germline ends. The CDR3 region is CASSLGGTNYGYTF. Here the CDR3 DNA reads TGTGCCAGCAGTTTAGGAGGGACCAACTATGGCTACACCTTC.

This clone has only a few counts. The V and J genes are TRBV12-3 or TRBV12-4 and TRBJ2-5, with no clear D. The CDR3 is 13 residues long. V lost 2 bases and J lost 7, with 11 bases in between. The CDR3 nucleotides read TGTGCCAGCAGTTTAATTTTATTCGGGACCCAGTACTTC. It yields the protein CASSLILFGTQYF.

The chain employs TRBV19 and TRBJ2-3; D unclear. V was trimmed by 10 bases and J by 0 bases, leaving 11 bases between them. This CDR3 has 13 residues. Per germline, CDR1 LNHDA and CDR2 SQIVND (reference sequence). Here the CDR3 DNA reads TGTGCCACGAGAGGTCAGAGCACAGATACGCAGTATTTT. Translated: CATRGQSTDTQYF.

This clone has only a few counts. This sequence joins TRBV5-6 and TRBJ2-5, with D possibly matching TRBD2 (6 bases). The CDR3 is 14 amino acids. CDR1 is SGHDT and CDR2 is YYEEEE in the germline V gene. The ends were cut back, 4 bases at V and 4 bases at J, with 14 bases in the middle. The chain's CDR3 is CASSAGLSLETQYF. The CDR3 DNA is TGTGCCAGCAGCGCGGGACTGTCCTTAGAGACCCAGTACTTC.

The CDR3, as DNA: TGTGCCAGCAGCTACTTTGATCAGCCCCAGCATTTT. Encoded protein: CASSYFDQPQHF. The chain has TRBV5-5 and TRBJ1-5; D call uncertain. Germline V gene lookup returns CDR1 SGHKS and CDR2 YYEKEE (reference sequence). The CDR3 runs 12 residues. V was clipped by 3 bases and J by 5 bases, with 6 bases between them.

The V gene is TRBV20-1, the J gene TRBJ1-2, with a weak D call TRBD1 (5 bases). Germline CDR1 is DFQATT and CDR2 is SNEGSKA (reference sequence). This CDR3 is built from 11 residues. The V and J ends lost 6 bases and 4 bases respectively, with 9 bases between them. CDR3 in amino acids: CSAQGPYGYTF. DNA for the CDR3: TGCAGTGCCCAGGGTCCCTATGGCTACACCTTC.

The V and J genes are TRBV12-5 and TRBJ2-1; 7 nucleotides line up with TRBD2. Germline assignment: CDR1 LGHNT and CDR2 FRNRAP. This CDR3 is 15 amino acids long. Losses at the gene ends were 4 bases for V and 5 bases for J; bases not matched to a gene: 8. CDR3 sequence reads: CASGSPGTINNEQFF. The CDR3 nucleotides are TGTGCTAGTGGTTCGCCCGGGACTATCAACAATGAGCAGTTCTTC.

Many counts were recorded for this clone. The V call is TRBV7-9, the J call TRBJ1-2, with D possibly being TRBD1 (5 bases). The CDR3 runs to 13 residues. Germline values: CDR1 SEHNR, CDR2 FQNEAQ (reference sequence). Trimming removed 5 bases at V and 8 bases at J, with 15 bases between. This chain's CDR3 is CASSIRQLKGYTF. As DNA, the CDR3 is TGTGCCAGCAGCATAAGACAGTTGAAGGGCTACACCTTC.

The chain recombines TRBV15 with TRBJ2-3; tentative D call: TRBD1 (6 bases). The CDR3 runs 14 residues. Looked up from germline, CDR1 is LNHNV and CDR2 is YYDKDF (reference sequence). With 3 bases removed from V and 4 bases from J, the gap between germline ends came to 11 bases. This chain's CDR3 is CATSSPQGSDTQYF. CDR3 DNA: TGTGCCACCAGCAGCCCCCAGGGGTCAGATACGCAGTATTTT.

By frequency in the sample, this clone is medium-sized. The chain links TRBV9 to TRBJ2-7; D remains ambiguous. Trimming took 0 bases from V and 3 from J, leaving 7 bases between them. The CDR3 extends over 13 amino acids. Germline CDR1 SGDLS, CDR2 YYNGEE. In DNA, the CDR3 is TGTGCCAGCAGCGTAGATACAGTCTACGAGCAGTACTTC. Its translation is CASSVDTVYEQYF. Supplemented by reference TRBV9 and TRBJ2-7, the full variable domain reads DSGVTQTPKHLITATGQRVTLRCSPRSGDLSVYWYQQSLDQGLQFLIQYYNGEERAKGNILERFSAQQFPDLHSELNLSSLELGDSALYFCASSVDTVYEQYFGPGTRLTVT.

The V gene is TRBV29-1, the J gene TRBJ2-7, with 8 positions matching TRBD1. The CDR3 has 14 amino acids. CDR1 is SQVTM and CDR2 is ANQGSEA in the germline V gene. V shed 4 bases and J 4 bases; nucleotides not matched to a gene: 9. The CDR3 protein is CSVARTGPGYEQYF. The CDR3 nucleotides read TGCAGCGTTGCACGGACAGGGCCGGGTTACGAGCAGTACTTC.

The table lists this clone with a few counts. This chain's CDR3 is CASSLALVGASGYTF. CDR3 sequence (DNA): TGTGCCAGCAGCTTAGCCCTCGTGGGGGCGTCCGGCTACACCTTC. This chain uses TRBV7-2 with TRBJ1-2; the D gene is possibly TRBD1 (6 bases). The CDR3 is made up of 15 amino acids. V was trimmed by 0 bases and J by 8 bases, leaving 16 bases between them. CDR1 and CDR2 from the germline V gene are SGHTA and FQGNSA. Combining the CDR3 with reference TRBV7-2 and TRBJ1-2 gives the whole variable domain GAGVSQSPSNKVTEKGKDVELRCDPISGHTALYWYRQSLGQGLEFLIYFQGNSAPDKSGLPSDRFSAERTGGSVSTLTIQRTQQEDSAVYLCASSLALVGASGYTFGSGTRLTVV.

V usage is TRBV6-5 and J usage is TRBJ1-5; 9 bases agree with TRBD1. The germline gives CDR1 MNHEY, CDR2 SVGAGI. The CDR3 extends over 16 amino acids. V dropped 3 bases and J dropped 4; count of bases not matched to a gene: 7. The CDR3 sequence is CASSYRGTGLNQPQHF. The DNA for the CDR3 is TGTGCCAGCAGTTATAGGGGGACAGGGCTTAATCAGCCCCAGCATTTT.

CDR3 in amino acids: CASSGRESSYEQYF. For the CDR3, the DNA is TGTGCCAGCAGCGGACGGGAGAGCTCCTACGAGCAGTACTTC. This chain connects TRBV9 to TRBJ2-7; a possible D gene is TRBD2 (6 bases). Trimming cost V 3 bases and J 0 bases, with 10 bases left between them. The length of the CDR3 is 14 residues. Germline values: CDR1 SGDLS, CDR2 YYNGEE.

The rearrangement joins TRBV7-9 to TRBJ1-2, with 8 bases matching TRBD1. Trimming cost V 5 bases and J 4 bases; bases outside gene matches: 6. From germline, CDR1 is SEHNR and CDR2 FQNEAQ (reference sequence). This CDR3 is 14 amino acids long. DNA for the CDR3: TGTGCCAGCAGCACGCGGACAGGGATCTATGGCTACACCTTC. It encodes CASSTRTGIYGYTF.

The V and J genes are TRBV15 and TRBJ2-3; D is perhaps TRBD1 (6 bases). The CDR3 runs to 14 residues. Trimming took 4 bases from V and 8 from J, leaving 16 bases between them. Looked up from germline, CDR1 is LNHNV and CDR2 is YYDKDF (reference sequence). The CDR3 loop reads CATSIATGNPTQYF. As DNA, the CDR3 is TGTGCCACCAGCATAGCTACAGGGAATCCTACGCAGTATTTT.

The rearrangement joins TRBV5-1 to TRBJ2-5; TRBD2 aligns across 8 bases. Germline CDR1 SGHRS, CDR2 YFSETQ. V shed 0 bases, J shed 4 bases, and the junction held 8 bases outside the gene matches. The CDR3 contains 16 residues. CDR3 sequence reads: CASSLVSGGSGETQYF. The CDR3 DNA sequence: TGCGCCAGCAGCTTGGTGAGCGGGGGAAGCGGAGAGACCCAGTACTTC.

A few counts support this clone. The chain links TRBV7-2 to TRBJ2-4; possible D gene TRBD1, 6 bases. The CDR3 consists of 13 residues. V lost 2 bases and J 5 bases, leaving 7 bases between the germline ends. Germline CDR1 is SGHTA and CDR2 is FQGNSA. In DNA form, the CDR3 reads TGTGCCAGCAGCTTATGGACAGAAAACATTCAGTACTTC. This gives the protein CASSLWTENIQYF.